Shown below are 27 T cell receptor beta chains from a single sample sequenced in a study of CD8 T cells in ankylosing spondylitis. TCRdb reprocessed the 5' RACE reads via MiXCR and lists one record per CDR3 protein. The sample lists about 240,000 distinct CDR3 sequences, approximately 24% occurring once. Sequencing used blood, either unsorted or a sorted T cell fraction (not recorded which). These receptors were taken from a male donor with ankylosing spondylitis or in good health (not recorded which).

V and J are TRBV13 and TRBJ2-3; D might be TRBD1 or TRBD2, each matching 6 bases. V shed 4 bases and J shed 4 bases, with 12 bases lying between them. The germline CDR1 and CDR2 sequences are PRHDT and FYEKMQ (reference sequence). The CDR3 consists of 14 residues. CDR3 nucleotides: TGTGCCAGCAGCTCCGACAGGAGGGCAGATACGCAGTATTTT. Translated: CASSSDRRADTQYF.

This clonotype turned up a few times. The J gene is TRBJ2-3, the V gene TRBV20-1, with a weak D call TRBD1 (5 bases). CDR3 length equals 14 residues. The germline CDR1 and CDR2 sequences are DFQATT and SNEGSKA (reference sequence). V was trimmed by 3 bases and J by 2 bases, leaving 12 bases between them. The CDR3 region has the DNA TGCAGTGCTAGCGAGGACAAAGTCACAGATACGCAGTATTTT. Protein sequence: CSASEDKVTDTQYF.

The chain employs TRBV20-1 and TRBJ2-7; 8 positions match TRBD1. The CDR3 runs 14 residues. The germline CDR1 and CDR2 sequences are DFQATT and SNEGSKA (reference sequence). V gave up 6 bases and J gave up 4 bases; unmatched junction bases: 11. CDR3 protein: CSAQGDRSMYEQYF. Written as DNA, the CDR3 is TGCAGTGCCCAGGGGGACAGGTCCATGTACGAGCAGTACTTC.

The chain joins TRBV5-4 to TRBJ2-5, with D uncertain. Looked up from germline, CDR1 is SGHNT and CDR2 is YYREEE (reference sequence). The V end lost 5 bases, the J end lost 2 bases, and 10 bases lay between the germline ends. The CDR3 extends over 13 amino acids. The CDR3 bases are TGTGCCAGCAGAGACATTCCGCAAGAGACCCAGTACTTC. Translated: CASRDIPQETQYF.

The sample holds many counts of this clonotype. The J gene is TRBJ2-3, the V gene TRBV29-1, with a possible D match to TRBD1 (6 bases). CDR1 is SQVTM, CDR2 ANQGSEA, per germline. This CDR3 is 13 amino acids long. V was pared by 7 bases and J by 0 bases, with 11 bases between. The CDR3 coding sequence is TGCAGCGCCCGGACAGCTAGCACAGATACGCAGTATTTT. This gives the protein CSARTASTDTQYF.

This clonotype was seen many times. The V and J genes are TRBV29-1 and TRBJ2-7, with D hard to call. Germline values: CDR1 SQVTM, CDR2 ANQGSEA. The CDR3 covers 11 residues. The germline V and J ends were trimmed by 5 bases and 6 bases, with 11 bases remaining between them. CDR3 protein: CSVSSSSEQYF. CDR3 in DNA: TGCAGCGTTTCGTCTTCGTCCGAGCAGTACTTC.

The chain is built from TRBV7-9 and TRBJ2-1, with D unclear. The V gene's germline CDR1 is SEHNR and CDR2 FQNEAQ (reference sequence). This CDR3 region has 17 residues. Between the trimmed V and J ends, which lost 2 bases and 4 bases, there was a span of 18 bases. The CDR3 DNA reads as TGTGCCAGCAGCTTACCAACCGGTAGATCTAGATACAATGAGCAGTTCTTC. It translates to CASSLPTGRSRYNEQFF.

This clonotype was recorded at least ten times. V and J are TRBV12-3 or TRBV12-4 and TRBJ1-2, with 8 bases that match TRBD1. The V segment lost 5 bases and the J segment 3 bases; nucleotides outside the gene matches: 8. This CDR3 comprises 15 residues. The CDR3 spells CASSPDRGYDYGYTF. DNA of the CDR3: TGTGCCAGCAGTCCCGACAGGGGTTATGACTATGGCTACACCTTC.

This clonotype has only one observation. The chain has TRBV3-1 and TRBJ2-7; 8 nucleotides agree with TRBD2. The ends lost 4 bases at V and 7 bases at J; junction bases unmatched: 9. CDR3 length equals 14 residues. CDR1 and CDR2 from the germline V gene are LGHDT and YNNKEL (reference sequence). CDR3 in amino acids: CASSLSGGGLEQYF. In nucleotides, the CDR3 is TGTGCCAGCAGCCTTTCCGGGGGGGGACTGGAGCAGTACTTC.

The V and J genes are TRBV12-3 or TRBV12-4 and TRBJ2-1, with D perhaps matching TRBD1 (6 bases). V lost 5 bases to trimming and J lost 10 bases, with 12 bases between them. The CDR3 is 12 residues long. CDR3 amino acids: CASSPGHSEQFF. CDR3 bases: TGTGCCAGCAGTCCGGGACATAGCGAGCAGTTCTTC.

This chain links TRBV20-1 with TRBJ2-1; D unclear. The V end was cut by 5 bases, the J end by 0 bases, with 14 bases between. There are 15 residues in the CDR3. In germline, CDR1 is DFQATT, CDR2 SNEGSKA (reference sequence). The CDR3 sequence: CSASTETSSYNEQFF. The CDR3 DNA is TGCAGTGCTTCAACTGAGACTTCCTCCTACAATGAGCAGTTCTTC.

Ten or more counts support this clonotype. The DNA of the CDR3 is TGTGCCAGCAGCAACCGGGCCCAGGGCACTGAAGCTTTCTTT. Encoded protein: CASSNRAQGTEAFF. The chain has TRBV11-1 and TRBJ1-1, with TRBD1 as a possible D gene (5 bases). Trimming removed 5 bases at V and 4 bases at J, with 14 bases between. The CDR3 covers 14 residues. Germline lookup yields CDR1 SGHAT and CDR2 FQDESV (reference sequence). The full variable domain, in which reference TRBV11-1 and TRBJ1-1 provide the parts outside the CDR3, is EAEVAQSPRYKITEKSQAVAFWCDPISGHATLYWYRQILGQGPELLVQFQDESVVDDSQLPKDRFSAERLKGVDSTLKIQPAELGDSAMYLCASSNRAQGTEAFFGQGTRLTVV.

The chain employs TRBV6-1 and TRBJ2-7; no reliable D call. The ends were cut back, 4 bases at V and 3 bases at J, with 10 bases in the middle. The CDR3 extends over 13 amino acids. Germline CDR1 MNHNS, CDR2 SASEGT. The CDR3 loop reads CASSARTDYEQYF. CDR3 in DNA: TGTGCCAGCAGTGCCCGGACGGACTACGAGCAGTACTTC.

This rearrangement joins TRBV4-2 to TRBJ2-3; 10 nucleotides line up with TRBD1. CDR1 LGHNA and CDR2 YNFKEQ come from the germline V gene. The CDR3 extends over 18 amino acids. The V segment lost 10 bases and the J segment 6 bases; nucleotides outside the gene matches: 22. Written as DNA, the CDR3 is TGTGCCATGGGCCCCGGGACAGGGGACTTTAGCACATCGGATACGCAGTATTTT. Amino acid sequence: CAMGPGTGDFSTSDTQYF.

The rearrangement uses TRBV2 and TRBJ2-7; D call uncertain. CDR3 length: 14 residues. Per germline, CDR1 SNHLY and CDR2 FYNNEI. V was trimmed by 6 bases and J by 0 bases, leaving 12 bases between them. CDR3 DNA: TGTGCCAGCAGAAGGACGGTTTACTCCTACGAGCAGTACTTC. Translation: CASRRTVYSYEQYF.

This clonotype was seen many times. The chain recombines TRBV6-1 with TRBJ2-4; D possibly uses TRBD1 or TRBD2 (6 bases each). CDR1 is MNHNS and CDR2 is SASEGT in the germline V gene. This CDR3 region has 13 residues. CDR3 coding DNA: TGTGCATCGGGGGCAGGGCCCAAAAACATTCAGTACTTC. Translation: CASGAGPKNIQYF.

The chain carries TRBV10-3 and TRBJ2-7, with a possible D match to TRBD1 (5 bases). The CDR3 is 16 amino acids. The germline V gene encodes CDR1 ENHRY and CDR2 SYGVKD. Trimming stripped 3 bases from V and 0 bases from J, with 15 bases between. In DNA form, the CDR3 reads TGTGCCATCAGTGAACCCCCCCCGACAGCCTCCTACGAGCAGTACTTC. The encoded protein is CAISEPPPTASYEQYF.

In this sample, this clonotype turned up a few times. The rearrangement joins TRBV20-1 to TRBJ2-5; D ambiguous. Per the germline V gene, CDR1 is DFQATT and CDR2 is SNEGSKA (reference sequence). V was cut by 4 bases and J by 4 bases, with 4 bases left in between. This CDR3 comprises 10 residues. DNA for the CDR3: TGCAGTGCTAACCGAGAGACCCAGTACTTC. It specifies CSANRETQYF.

This clonotype was recorded a few times. DNA for the CDR3: TGTGCCACCAGTGATCCGGGACAGGGCTCTGGGGCCAACGTCCTGACTTTC. It specifies CATSDPGQGSGANVLTF. V usage is TRBV24-1 and J usage is TRBJ2-6; 9 bases line up with TRBD1. The V and J ends lost 3 bases and 0 bases, in that order; junction bases with no gene match: 2. Per germline, CDR1 KGHDR and CDR2 SFDVKD. The CDR3 contains 17 residues.

This clonotype showed up many times. The chain employs TRBV10-3 and TRBJ1-2; no clear D. There are 11 residues in the CDR3. V lost 7 bases and J 4 bases, leaving 7 bases between the germline ends. From germline, CDR1 is ENHRY and CDR2 SYGVKD. CDR3: CAIMGGYGYTF. CDR3 coding DNA: TGTGCCATCATGGGCGGCTATGGCTACACCTTC.

This clonotype was seen many times. The chain couples TRBV5-1 to TRBJ2-5; D is perhaps TRBD2 (5 bases). The V gene's germline CDR1 is SGHRS and CDR2 YFSETQ. V lost 4 bases, J lost 5 bases, and 24 bases lay in between. The CDR3 runs to 17 residues. The CDR3 DNA reads TGCGCCAGCAGCGGGAGCCCTATCTGGGATTCGTGGGAGACCCAGTACTTC. Its translation is CASSGSPIWDSWETQYF.

A few counts support this clonotype. This chain joins TRBV12-3 or TRBV12-4 and TRBJ1-4; the D is unclear. V was cut by 3 bases and J by 2 bases, with 7 bases left in between. The CDR3 extends over 14 amino acids. The CDR3 region is CASSLRATNEKLFF. The CDR3 bases are TGTGCCAGCAGTTTGAGGGCTACTAATGAAAAACTGTTTTTT.

This clonotype was counted a few times. The chain couples TRBV11-2 to TRBJ2-1, with 12 bases that match TRBD1. CDR1 and CDR2 (germline): SGHAT, FQNNGV. V shed 5 bases, J shed 4 bases, and the junction held 15 bases outside the gene matches. This CDR3 has 19 amino acids. The CDR3 nucleotides read TGTGCCAGCAGCCCATATACCCCAGGGGACAGGGGGCTTTACAATGAGCAGTTCTTC. Protein product: CASSPYTPGDRGLYNEQFF.

This CDR3 reads CASSLTSGPPYNEQFF. CDR3 DNA sequence: TGTGCCAGCAGCTTAACGTCTGGGCCACCGTACAATGAGCAGTTCTTC. The chain carries TRBV7-3 and TRBJ2-1; D remains ambiguous. This CDR3 region has 16 residues. V was shortened by 0 bases and J by 4 bases, with 13 bases between the two germline ends. Germline CDR1 reads SGHTA; CDR2 reads FQGTGA.

The V and J genes are TRBV6-5 and TRBJ2-7; 7 nucleotides line up with TRBD1. The J segment lost 2 bases and the V segment lost 4 bases, leaving 11 bases of the junction unmatched. CDR1 is MNHEY and CDR2 is SVGAGI in the germline V gene. This CDR3 region has 16 residues. CDR3 sequence (DNA): TGTGCCAGCAGTTTGAGACAGGGCTATACTCCCTACGAGCAGTACTTC. Translating gives CASSLRQGYTPYEQYF.

A few counts support this clonotype. Its ends do not fully match the called genes, so a read error is possible. The rearrangement links TRBV7-2 to TRBJ2-5; 16 positions match TRBD2. This CDR3 region has 13 residues. CDR1 and CDR2 (germline): SGHTA, FQGNSA. CDR3 in amino acids: CASTVGLAGGPVF. The CDR3, as DNA: TGTGCCAGCACGGTGGGACTAGCGGGGGGGCCGGTATTC.

This clonotype was observed at least ten times. J is TRBJ1-4 and V is TRBV12-3 or TRBV12-4; no reliable D call. CDR3 length equals 12 residues. V was clipped by 5 bases and J by 10 bases, with 11 bases between them. The CDR3 sequence: CASSPDGGKLFF. The CDR3 DNA follows: TGTGCCAGCAGTCCGGACGGAGGAAAACTGTTTTTT.